A single sample gave rise to the 14 T cell receptor beta chains below, sequenced in a study of control samples from healthy donors and cancer patients. Clones were read by immunoSEQ multiplex PCR, and TCRdb kept only the in-frame ones, dropping some. The sample lists 70,000 to 75,000 clones; roughly 93% were seen once. Sequencing was done on a sample of blood. The receptors here all came from a woman aged 30 to 39 in good health.

This chain uses TRBV5-1 with TRBJ1-2; weak D call: TRBD1 (5 bases). The germline gives CDR1 SGHRS, CDR2 YFSETQ. V shed 2 bases and J shed 0 bases, with 14 bases lying between them. This CDR3 has 16 residues. The CDR3 region is CASSFGGTVANYGYTF. The CDR3 DNA reads TGCGCCAGCAGCTTTGGGGGGACGGTAGCTAACTATGGCTACACCTTC.

The chain is built from TRBV30 and TRBJ1-5; D ambiguous. This CDR3 has 14 amino acids. Germline V gene lookup returns CDR1 GTSNPN and CDR2 SVGIG (reference sequence). V lost 3 bases and J 0 bases, leaving 9 bases between the germline ends. In nucleotides, the CDR3 is TGTGCCTGGAGAGATGGGTTTAGCAATCAGCCCCAGCATTTT. Protein product: CAWRDGFSNQPQHF.

This chain joins TRBV7-6 and TRBJ1-4; D gene ambiguous. This CDR3 is built from 14 residues. CDR1 SGHVS and CDR2 FNYEAQ come from the germline V gene. V lost 1 base to trimming and J lost 6 bases, with 9 bases between them. CDR3 residues: CASSLVTGDEKLFF. In DNA form, the CDR3 reads TGTGCCAGCAGCTTAGTCACTGGGGATGAAAAACTGTTTTTT. The full variable domain, in which reference TRBV7-6 and TRBJ1-4 provide the parts outside the CDR3, is GAGVSQSPRYKVTKRGQDVALRCDPISGHVSLYWYRQALGQGPEFLTYFNYEAQQDKSGLPNDRFSAERPEGSISTLTIQRTEQRDSAMYRCASSLVTGDEKLFFGSGTQLSVL.

This chain connects TRBV19 to TRBJ1-2; tentative D call: TRBD1 (5 bases). This CDR3 is 12 amino acids long. Between the trimmed V and J ends, which lost 7 bases and 1 base, there was a span of 7 bases. Germline-derived CDR1 and CDR2 are LNHDA and SQIVND (reference sequence). The CDR3 DNA follows: TGTGCCAGTACCCAGGGTAACTATGGCTACACCTTC. The encoded protein is CASTQGNYGYTF.

The rearrangement links TRBV5-5 to TRBJ1-5; D unclear. The CDR3 has 15 residues. The V end lost 2 bases, the J end lost 6 bases, and 15 bases lay between the germline ends. Germline V CDR1 and CDR2: SGHKS, YYEKEE (reference sequence). CDR3 amino acids: CASSLQLDGIQPQHF. CDR3 coding DNA: TGTGCCAGCAGCTTACAATTGGACGGTATTCAGCCCCAGCATTTT.

This clone was detected a few times. The chain links TRBV28 to TRBJ1-4, with unresolved D. Germline CDR1 reads MDHEN; CDR2 reads SYDVKM. V shed 6 bases and J shed 0 bases, with 11 bases lying between them. The CDR3 covers 15 residues. This chain's CDR3 is CASSSMDTTNEKLFF. Written as DNA, the CDR3 is TGTGCCAGCAGCTCGATGGATACAACTAATGAAAAACTGTTTTTT. Variable domain in full (rest from reference TRBV28 and TRBJ1-4): DVKVTQSSRYLVKRTGEKVFLECVQDMDHENMFWYRQDPGLGLRLIYFSYDVKMKEKGDIPEGYSVSREKKERFSLILESASTNQTSMYLCASSSMDTTNEKLFFGSGTQLSVL.

The chain recombines TRBV5-5 with TRBJ2-7; unclear D gene. V lost 0 bases and J 6 bases, leaving 13 bases between the germline ends. The CDR3 covers 14 residues. The germline gives CDR1 SGHKS, CDR2 YYEKEE (reference sequence). The CDR3 coding sequence is TGTGCCAGCAGCTTGGGCCTCATACTCGGCGAGCAGTACTTC. It specifies CASSLGLILGEQYF. Based on the CDR3 plus reference TRBV5-5 and TRBJ2-7, the full variable domain is DAGVTQSPTHLIKTRGQQVTLRCSPISGHKSVSWYQQVLGQGPQFIFQYYEKEERGRGNFPDRFSARQFPNYSSELNVNALLLGDSALYLCASSLGLILGEQYFGPGTRLTVT.

This rearrangement joins TRBV30 to TRBJ1-5; D is unclear. V gave up 2 bases and J gave up 0 bases, with 11 bases separating them. This CDR3 has 15 residues. CDR1 is GTSNPN, CDR2 SVGIG, per germline (reference sequence). CDR3: CAWSLRYDSNQPQHF. CDR3 DNA sequence: TGTGCCTGGAGTCTAAGATACGATAGCAATCAGCCCCAGCATTTT. Full variable domain (outside the CDR3, taken from reference TRBV30 and TRBJ1-5): SQTIHQWPATLVQPVGSPLSLECTVEGTSNPNLYWYRQAAGRGLQLLFYSVGIGQISSEVPQNLSASRPQDRQFILSSKKLLLSDSGFYLCAWSLRYDSNQPQHFGDGTRLSIL.

J is TRBJ2-1 and V is TRBV7-3; no definite D call. Deletions cut 5 bases from V and 7 bases from J, with 12 bases between. Per germline, CDR1 SGHTA and CDR2 FQGTGA. This CDR3 has 13 residues. The DNA of the CDR3 is TGTGCCAGCAGCCCGACGACTGCGAATGAGCAGTTCTTC. Protein sequence: CASSPTTANEQFF.

The chain is built from TRBV6-5 and TRBJ1-5, with D uncertain. This CDR3 is built from 12 residues. Germline lookup yields CDR1 MNHEY and CDR2 SVGAGI. The germline V and J ends were trimmed by 5 bases and 1 base, with 3 bases remaining between them. Written as DNA, the CDR3 is TGTGCCAGCAGTCAAAGCAATCAGCCCCAGCATTTT. Translation gives CASSQSNQPQHF.

This clone was recorded only once. The gene calls are TRBV2 and TRBJ1-5; no clear D gene. Trimming stripped 7 bases from V and 0 bases from J, with 7 bases between. CDR3 length equals 13 residues. Germline assignment: CDR1 SNHLY and CDR2 FYNNEI. This chain's CDR3 is CASTSYSNQPQHF. In DNA, the CDR3 is TGTGCCAGCACCAGTTATAGCAATCAGCCCCAGCATTTT.

J is TRBJ1-3 and V is TRBV5-1, with D perhaps TRBD1 (6 bases). V lost 5 bases and J lost 4, with 13 bases in between. CDR1 SGHRS and CDR2 YFSETQ come from the germline V gene. This CDR3 comprises 14 residues. CDR3 coding DNA: TGCGCCAGCAGACCCCAAGGGGGAGGAAACACCATATATTTT. Translated, it gives CASRPQGGGNTIYF. The entire variable domain, with the rest obtained from reference TRBV5-1 and TRBJ1-3, is as follows: KAGVTQTPRYLIKTRGQQVTLSCSPISGHRSVSWYQQTPGQGLQFLFEYFSETQRNKGNFPGRFSGRQFSNSRSEMNVSTLELGDSALYLCASRPQGGGNTIYFGEGSWLTVV.

V usage is TRBV5-5 and J usage is TRBJ1-6, with D uncertain. The CDR3 contains 18 residues. Germline values: CDR1 SGHKS, CDR2 YYEKEE (reference sequence). Trimming removed 0 bases at V and 6 bases at J, with 19 bases between. CDR3 in amino acids: CASSLGGLGFNRNSPLHF. The CDR3 region has the DNA TGTGCCAGCAGCTTGGGAGGGCTTGGGTTTAATCGTAATTCACCCCTCCACTTT.

The rearrangement joins TRBV14 to TRBJ1-6; D unresolved. The CDR3 covers 14 residues. Germline assignment: CDR1 SGHDN and CDR2 FVKESK. The V end lost 0 bases, the J end lost 7 bases, and 7 bases lay between the germline ends. CDR3 nucleotide sequence: TGTGCCAGCAGCCAAGATTTTGGGAATTCACCCCTCCACTTT. Encoded protein: CASSQDFGNSPLHF.